This T cell receptor beta chain was sequenced during a study of blood T cells in healthy people across ages. Sample-barcoded 5' priming and a J-beta primer mix drove a second PCR of 7 to 11 cycles. From the 5' RACE reads, TCRdb called clonotypes with MiXCR, one entry per CDR3 protein. Here the sample spans approximately 850,000 distinct CDR3 sequences, 40% to 50% being singletons. Collection of around 10 milliliters of peripheral blood was performed for each donor. V lost 6 bases to trimming and J lost 0 bases; unmatched junction nucleotides: 13. There are 19 residues in the CDR3. Germline assignment: CDR1 MNHEY and CDR2 SMNVEV (reference sequence). As regards this clonotype: Its cognate antigen is unknown.

Study observations and caveats: Per million T cells, TCR beta diversity dropped roughly linearly as age increased. Fewer expanded clones and more diversity marked long-lived versus aged donors. No one knew whether donors had CMV, which possibly confounded expanded clonotype changes.

This clonotype was sampled from a man in his fifties or sixties in good health. Sample: blood. This sequence joins TRBV27 and TRBJ2-3; 12 positions agree with TRBD2. The CDR3 reads CASSINLRTSGASTDTQYF. As DNA, the CDR3 is TGTGCCAGCAGCATCAACCTACGGACTAGCGGGGCTAGCACAGATACGCAGTATTTT.